The 32 T cell receptor beta chains below come from one sample, sequenced in a study of CD8+ T cells in alopecia areata. Following extraction, RNA underwent reverse transcription to cDNA, which served as the sequencing template. Assay used: immunoSEQ multiplex PCR; TCRdb lists only in-frame clones, some missing. The data show under 200,000 clones, 60% to 75% seen once. As for treatment: oral pan-JAK inhibitor, 5-10 mg twice daily. This specimen was CD4+ T cells sorted from blood, taken at week 24, from a patient treated with tofacitinib. These receptors all come from a human donor with alopecia areata.

There are a few counts of this clone. The chain uses TRBV30 and TRBJ2-7; D might be TRBD1 or TRBD2, each matching 5 bases. Germline V CDR1 and CDR2: GTSNPN, SVGIG (reference sequence). The CDR3 runs 14 residues. V lost 6 bases and J 4 bases, leaving 19 bases between the germline ends. The CDR3 nucleotides are TGTGCCTGTTCCGAACCGGGACGGCTTTACGAGCAGTACTTC. Its translation: CACSEPGRLYEQYF.

This chain links TRBV29-1 with TRBJ2-7; D possibly uses TRBD1 or TRBD2 (5 bases each). This CDR3 spans 16 amino acids. V was shortened by 7 bases and J by 0 bases, with 22 bases between the two germline ends. Germline CDR1 and CDR2: SQVTM and ANQGSEA. The CDR3 protein is CSAKPGSGYGSYEQYF. In DNA, the CDR3 is TGCAGCGCTAAACCGGGGTCAGGGTACGGCTCCTACGAGCAGTACTTC.

The chain uses TRBV5-6 and TRBJ1-5; D ambiguous. Deletions cut 0 bases from V and 7 bases from J, with 11 bases between. The CDR3 length is 14 residues. Per the germline V gene, CDR1 is SGHDT and CDR2 is YYEEEE. CDR3: CASSLGRSGQPQHF. CDR3 DNA sequence: TGTGCCAGCAGCTTGGGACGGTCCGGGCAGCCCCAGCATTTT.

The chain is built from TRBV7-2 and TRBJ2-3; D may be TRBD2 (7 bases). The germline CDR1 and CDR2 sequences are SGHTA and FQGNSA. The CDR3 has 17 residues. V lost 1 base, J lost 0 bases, and 14 bases lay in between. As DNA, the CDR3 is TGTGCCAGCAGCTTAGATGGGGCGGGGGCCAGCACAGATACGCAGTATTTT. Its translation: CASSLDGAGASTDTQYF. The complete variable domain, with remaining parts taken from reference TRBV7-2 and TRBJ2-3, reads GAGVSQSPSNKVTEKGKDVELRCDPISGHTALYWYRQSLGQGLEFLIYFQGNSAPDKSGLPSDRFSAERTGGSVSTLTIQRTQQEDSAVYLCASSLDGAGASTDTQYFGPGTRLTVL.

This clone came up a few times. J is TRBJ1-2 and V is TRBV29-1, with a tentative D call TRBD1 (6 bases). V gave up 6 bases and J gave up 1 base, with 12 bases separating them. The CDR3 is made up of 13 amino acids. Germline-derived CDR1 and CDR2 are SQVTM and ANQGSEA. CDR3: CSVKTGINYGYTF. The CDR3 DNA follows: TGCAGCGTGAAGACAGGAATTAACTATGGCTACACCTTC.

A word on this clone: The sample has other DNA sequences that encode this CDR3 too. This sequence joins TRBV29-1 and TRBJ2-7; 9 bases match TRBD1. Trimming removed 1 base from V and 2 bases from J; junction bases left unmatched: 0. CDR1 is SQVTM, CDR2 ANQGSEA, per germline. The CDR3 spans 13 residues. The DNA of the CDR3 is TGCAGCGTTGAAGGGGACAGGGCCTACGAGCAGTACTTC. Translating it yields CSVEGDRAYEQYF.

This clone was seen only once. The CDR3 protein is CASSHGDRTNEKLFF. The CDR3 DNA reads as TGCGCCAGCAGCCACGGGGATCGCACTAATGAAAAACTGTTTTTT. V gene TRBV4-1 combines with J gene TRBJ1-4; D gene unclear. Germline values: CDR1 MGHRA, CDR2 YSYEKL. With 3 bases removed from V and 2 bases from J, the gap between germline ends came to 10 bases. This CDR3 spans 15 amino acids.

This clone was detected once. The rearrangement joins TRBV29-1 to TRBJ2-7; 7 bases are a match to TRBD1. V gave up 7 bases and J gave up 0 bases; unmatched junction bases: 6. CDR3 length equals 13 residues. Germline CDR1 reads SQVTM; CDR2 reads ANQGSEA. The CDR3 reads CSGRDSSSYEQYF. CDR3 sequence (DNA): TGCAGCGGCCGGGACAGCAGCTCCTACGAGCAGTACTTC.

This sequence joins TRBV10-2 and TRBJ1-5; a weak D match, TRBD1 (5 bases). CDR1 and CDR2 (germline): WSHSY, SAAADI. The V gene lost 6 bases and the J gene lost 0 bases, with 9 bases spanning the gap. The CDR3 covers 14 residues. The CDR3 coding sequence is TGCGCCAGCAGAGGACAAGATAGCAATCAGCCCCAGCATTTT. It translates to CASRGQDSNQPQHF.

The V and J genes are TRBV5-1 and TRBJ2-5, with D possibly TRBD2 on 6 matching bases. Germline assignment: CDR1 SGHRS and CDR2 YFSETQ. The CDR3 is made up of 14 amino acids. V gave up 0 bases and J gave up 1 base, with 7 bases separating them. This CDR3 is CASSLEGGQETQYF. For the CDR3, the DNA is TGCGCCAGCAGCTTGGAGGGAGGCCAAGAGACCCAGTACTTC.

In the case of this clone: The identical CDR3 is also encoded by other nucleotide sequences in the sample. The V and J genes are TRBV7-9 and TRBJ1-5; D is ambiguous. This CDR3 has 12 amino acids. The V gene's germline CDR1 is SEHNR and CDR2 FQNEAQ (reference sequence). V was cut by 1 base and J by 7 bases, with 5 bases left in between. Here the CDR3 DNA reads TGTGCCAGCAGCTTAGACTCCCAGCCCCAGCATTTT. It is translated as CASSLDSQPQHF. Based on the CDR3 plus reference TRBV7-9 and TRBJ1-5, the full variable domain is DTGVSQNPRHKITKRGQNVTFRCDPISEHNRLYWYRQTLGQGPEFLTYFQNEAQLEKSRLLSDRFSAERPKGSFSTLEIQRTEQGDSAMYLCASSLDSQPQHFGDGTRLSIL.

For this clone: Other DNA sequences within the sample encode an identical CDR3. The chain couples TRBV7-9 to TRBJ1-1; TRBD1 might be the D (5 bases). Germline CDR1 is SEHNR and CDR2 is FQNEAQ (reference sequence). The CDR3 loop spans 13 amino acids. Trimming pared 5 bases from V and 1 base from J, leaving 8 bases between. For the CDR3, the DNA is TGTGCCAGCAGCCTAGGGGAGAACACTGAAGCTTTCTTT. It translates to CASSLGENTEAFF. Based on the CDR3 plus reference TRBV7-9 and TRBJ1-1, the full variable domain is DTGVSQNPRHKITKRGQNVTFRCDPISEHNRLYWYRQTLGQGPEFLTYFQNEAQLEKSRLLSDRFSAERPKGSFSTLEIQRTEQGDSAMYLCASSLGENTEAFFGQGTRLTVV.

As to this clone: Other DNA sequences in this sample translate to the same CDR3. The V gene is TRBV5-6, the J gene TRBJ2-7; 8 bases agree with TRBD1. Germline CDR1 SGHDT, CDR2 YYEEEE. The junction had 8 bases not matched to a gene; V was cut back by 4 bases and J by 5 bases. This CDR3 comprises 14 residues. Here the CDR3 reads CASSLTGQGNEQYF. For the CDR3, the DNA is TGTGCCAGCAGCCTCACTGGACAGGGCAACGAGCAGTACTTC.

The rearrangement links TRBV6-6 to TRBJ2-1, with D hard to call. The CDR3 runs to 11 residues. V lost 6 bases and J lost 4, with 4 bases in between. The germline V gene encodes CDR1 MNHNY and CDR2 SVGAGI (reference sequence). This CDR3 is CASSPYNEQFF. In nucleotides, the CDR3 is TGTGCCAGCAGCCCGTACAATGAGCAGTTCTTC.

V is TRBV9 and J is TRBJ2-3, with 7 bases matching TRBD2. CDR1 is SGDLS, CDR2 YYNGEE, per germline. This CDR3 is built from 12 residues. J gave up 8 bases and V 4 bases, and 4 bases lay outside the gene matches. In nucleotides, the CDR3 is TGTGCCAGCAGCCCCTGGGAGGGTACGCAGTATTTT. It encodes CASSPWEGTQYF.

This clone has more than one count but fewer than ten. The V call is TRBV4-1, the J call TRBJ2-1; D is possibly TRBD2 (6 bases). V was clipped by 8 bases and J by 7 bases, with 21 bases between them. Germline CDR1 and CDR2: MGHRA and YSYEKL. CDR3 length: 15 residues. CDR3 nucleotide sequence: TGCGCCAGCGCAGCCACGGGCCTGGGGGGTAATGAGCAGTTCTTC. This gives the protein CASAATGLGGNEQFF.

This clone turned up a few times. The chain uses TRBV9 and TRBJ2-7; D unclear. Germline V gives CDR1 SGDLS, CDR2 YYNGEE. The V end was cut by 0 bases, the J end by 6 bases, with 13 bases between. The CDR3 extends over 14 amino acids. As DNA, the CDR3 is TGTGCCAGCAGCGTAGCCCCCAAAACGGGCGAGCAGTACTTC. Protein: CASSVAPKTGEQYF.

This clone occurred a few times. This chain joins TRBV29-1 and TRBJ1-2; possibly TRBD1 for D (5 bases). The CDR3 length is 11 residues. In germline, CDR1 is SQVTM, CDR2 ANQGSEA. The V and J ends lost 3 bases and 5 bases respectively, with 7 bases between them. CDR3 sequence (DNA): TGCAGCGTTGACAGGGTGTATGGCTACACCTTC. Encoded protein: CSVDRVYGYTF.

The J gene is TRBJ2-5, the V gene TRBV4-2; D is unresolved. The CDR3 sequence is 17 residues long. The ends were cut back, 1 base at V and 5 bases at J, with 20 bases in the middle. CDR1 is LGHNA and CDR2 is YNFKEQ in the germline V gene. This chain's CDR3 is CASSQGGLGGVMETQYF. DNA for the CDR3: TGTGCCAGCAGCCAAGGTGGTTTGGGCGGTGTGATGGAGACCCAGTACTTC.

The chain combines TRBV4-1 with TRBJ1-1, with a possible D match to TRBD1 (5 bases). V was clipped by 0 bases and J by 3 bases, with 8 bases between them. The CDR3 sequence is 14 residues long. From germline, CDR1 is MGHRA and CDR2 YSYEKL. The DNA for the CDR3 is TGCGCCAGCAGCCAAGATATAGGGGACACTGAAGCTTTCTTT. Translated, it gives CASSQDIGDTEAFF.

V and J are TRBV30 and TRBJ1-4; unclear D gene. Germline values: CDR1 GTSNPN, CDR2 SVGIG (reference sequence). This CDR3 spans 11 amino acids. V lost 4 bases and J lost 5, with 5 bases in between. CDR3 region: CAWTVNEKLFF. Written as DNA, the CDR3 is TGTGCCTGGACAGTAAATGAAAAACTGTTTTTT.

The chain recombines TRBV5-1 with TRBJ2-1; 8 bases map to TRBD2. This CDR3 is 14 amino acids long. Trimming took 3 bases from V and 5 from J; bases not matched to a gene: 4. Germline V CDR1 and CDR2: SGHRS, YFSETQ. The CDR3: CASSSSGPNNEQFF. The CDR3 nucleotides read TGCGCCAGCAGCTCTAGCGGGCCGAACAATGAGCAGTTCTTC.

The CDR3 region has the DNA TGTGCCGGGGGCCTCCTCTCTGGAAACACCATATATTTT. Translated, it gives CAGGLLSGNTIYF. V is TRBV30 and J is TRBJ1-3, with TRBD1 as a possible D gene (6 bases). The CDR3 consists of 13 residues. The ends were cut back, 8 bases at V and 0 bases at J, with 11 bases in the middle. The germline V gene has CDR1 GTSNPN and CDR2 SVGIG (reference sequence).

A few counts support this clone. The chain couples TRBV4-1 to TRBJ2-3; 8 bases match TRBD2. The junction had 8 bases not matched to a gene; V was cut back by 0 bases and J by 6 bases. This CDR3 contains 16 residues. Germline V gene lookup returns CDR1 MGHRA and CDR2 YSYEKL. Written as DNA, the CDR3 is TGCGCCAGCAGCCAAGAAGGTTCGGCTAGCGGGGATACGCAGTATTTT. Its protein product is CASSQEGSASGDTQYF.

The rearrangement links TRBV6-1 to TRBJ2-5; no firm D call. Trimming left V 3 bases short and J 3 bases short, with 8 bases between. This CDR3 spans 13 amino acids. The germline CDR1 and CDR2 sequences are MNHNS and SASEGT. In DNA form, the CDR3 reads TGTGCCAGCAGTGAGTTCCAGGAAGAGACCCAGTACTTC. Translation gives CASSEFQEETQYF.

The table lists this clone with a count of one. This chain joins TRBV2 and TRBJ2-3; 8 bases are a match to TRBD1. J was trimmed by 8 bases and V by 7 bases; bases with no gene match: 11. Germline CDR1 and CDR2: SNHLY and FYNNEI. The length of the CDR3 is 14 residues. The CDR3 DNA is TGTGCCAGCATTCCAGACAGGGGTTTCTTTACGCAGTATTTT. Amino acid sequence: CASIPDRGFFTQYF.

This clone has just a few counts. The J gene is TRBJ1-2, the V gene TRBV29-1; 9 nucleotides agree with TRBD1. CDR3 length: 13 residues. The germline gives CDR1 SQVTM, CDR2 ANQGSEA. With V trimmed by 6 bases and J by 4 bases, 6 bases remained unmatched. This CDR3 reads CSVLGQGIYGYTF. The CDR3 DNA is TGCAGCGTACTGGGACAGGGAATCTATGGCTACACCTTC.

The chain joins TRBV7-3 to TRBJ1-2; D is uncertain. Trimming removed 2 bases at V and 0 bases at J, with 7 bases between. Germline loops: CDR1 SGHTA, CDR2 FQGTGA. This CDR3 is built from 14 residues. CDR3 sequence reads: CASSLDPANYGYTF. In nucleotides, the CDR3 is TGTGCCAGCAGCTTAGACCCAGCTAACTATGGCTACACCTTC.

This rearrangement joins TRBV27 to TRBJ2-7; 7 positions match TRBD2. The junction had 8 bases not matched to a gene; V was cut back by 3 bases and J by 3 bases. The germline V gene encodes CDR1 MNHEY and CDR2 SMNVEV (reference sequence). The CDR3 extends over 15 amino acids. CDR3 nucleotide sequence: TGTGCCAGCAGTTTGGGCAGGGAGGGGAACTACGAGCAGTACTTC. Amino acids: CASSLGREGNYEQYF.

CDR3 sequence reads: CASSGTNYEQYF. The CDR3 bases are TGCGCCAGCAGTGGGACGAACTACGAGCAGTACTTC. V is TRBV10-2 and J is TRBJ2-7; D gene uncertain. The germline CDR1 and CDR2 sequences are WSHSY and SAAADI. V shed 4 bases and J shed 3 bases, with 7 bases lying between them. CDR3 size: 12 residues.

This clone was detected a few times. The V gene is TRBV5-1, the J gene TRBJ1-1, with a tentative D call TRBD1 (6 bases). Looked up from germline, CDR1 is SGHRS and CDR2 is YFSETQ. This CDR3 has 14 residues. V lost 4 bases to trimming and J lost 1 base, with 11 bases between them. CDR3 residues: CASSAGQSNTEAFF. CDR3 coding DNA: TGCGCCAGCAGCGCCGGACAGTCGAACACTGAAGCTTTCTTT.

Only one count was recorded for this clone. The chain combines TRBV7-9 with TRBJ2-7, with 10 bases identical to TRBD2. The CDR3 runs to 13 residues. Germline V gives CDR1 SEHNR, CDR2 FQNEAQ (reference sequence). V lost 5 bases, J lost 7 bases, and 5 bases stayed unmatched. The CDR3 region has the DNA TGTGCCAGCAGCGTTACTAGCGGGGTTGAGCAGTACTTC. Its translation: CASSVTSGVEQYF.